These T cell receptor beta chains were read from a single sample in a study of T cells in Graves' hyperthyroidism and ophthalmopathy. TCRdb reanalysed the multiplex PCR reads using MiXCR and keeps one entry per CDR3 protein. Of approximately 700,000 distinct CDR3 sequences detected, approximately 42% appear once; the ten largest clones hold approximately 6.8%. Sequenced: peripheral blood or thyroid tissue (not recorded which). The receptors shown here come from an adult man with Graves' disease, either hyperthyroidism or ophthalmopathy (not recorded which). Both conserved end residues are part of each CDR3. D genes are given only for firm matches. Rows may omit the clone size; those that give it use once, few, many or a size class.

D	size	V	J	DNA	CDR3
.	many	TRBV15	TRBJ2-7	TGTGCCACCAGCAGAGATACCCTGGGGCGCGAGCAGTACTTC	CATSRDTLGREQYF
.	.	TRBV19	TRBJ1-1	TGTGCCAGCAGCCAAGCCCGTGGGACCACTGAAGCTTTCTTT	CASSQARGTTEAFF
.	.	TRBV5-1	TRBJ1-2	TGCGCCAGCAGCTTGGTCCCAGGGGATGTTGGCTACACCTTC	CASSLVPGDVGYTF
TRBD1	.	TRBV7-9	TRBJ1-2	TGTGCCAGCAGCCCGAGACAGGGGGCGGGCTATGGCTACACCTTC	CASSPRQGAGYGYTF
.	once	TRBV9	TRBJ1-2	TGTGCCAGTAAGACTCAGGATGGGTATGGCTACACCTTC	CASKTQDGYGYTF
TRBD1	.	TRBV7-9	TRBJ2-7	TGCGCCAGCAGCCAAGAAGGGACAGGGGGCGAGCAGTACTTC	CASSQEGTGGEQYF
TRBD1	.	TRBV5-1	TRBJ1-6	TGCGCCAGCAGCTTCCGGACAGGGAGGGATTCACCCCTCCACTTT	CASSFRTGRDSPLHF
.	many	TRBV10-3	TRBJ1-5	TGTGCCATCAGTGAATGGGGGGGCCACAATCAGCCCCAGCATTTT	CAISEWGGHNQPQHF
TRBD1	.	TRBV4-1	TRBJ1-2	TGCGCCAGCAGCCAAGAGGCAGGGGGATCTGGCTACACCTTC	CASSQEAGGSGYTF
.	few	TRBV7-2	TRBJ1-2	TGTGCCAGCAGCTCCCGTCTCGGATTTGGCTACACCTTC	CASSSRLGFGYTF
.	many	TRBV2	TRBJ1-2	TGTGCCAGCAGTGAAGGGATCAGCAAGGATGGCTACACCTTC	CASSEGISKDGYTF
TRBD1	many	TRBV6-5	TRBJ1-1	TGTGCCAGCAGGGGACAGGGATACACTGAAGCTTTCTTT	CASRGQGYTEAFF
TRBD1	.	TRBV20-1	TRBJ2-7	TGCAGTGCTAGAGTCCCGGACAGGAGCTCCTACGAGCAGTACTTC	CSARVPDRSSYEQYF
TRBD2	.	TRBV14	TRBJ2-7	TGTGCCAGCAGCCTCGGGACTAGCGGGAGGGTATACGAGCAGTACTTC	CASSLGTSGRVYEQYF
TRBD1	many	TRBV2	TRBJ1-4	TGTGCCAGCAGAAAATTTCGGGACAGAGGTGAAAAACTGTTTTTT	CASRKFRDRGEKLFF
.	.	TRBV7-2	TRBJ2-5	TGTGCCAGCAGCTTAATGGGGAGTCCGATCGAGACCCAGTACTTC	CASSLMGSPIETQYF
TRBD1	many	TRBV7-9	TRBJ2-5	TGTGCCAGCAGCTCCCGGACAGGGTTAGAGACCCAGTACTTC	CASSSRTGLETQYF
TRBD1	.	TRBV6-5	TRBJ1-6	TGTGCCAGCAGCATCGGACAGGGGTATAGGTCACCCCTCCACTTT	CASSIGQGYRSPLHF
.	few	TRBV7-6	TRBJ2-7	TGTGCCAGCACCTCGACTTCGGGAGTCAGCTACGAGCAGTACTTC	CASTSTSGVSYEQYF
.	.	TRBV12-3/TRBV12-4	TRBJ1-2	TGTGCCAGCACCAAAGGAGGCCTATTCGGTGGCTACACCTTC	CASTKGGLFGGYTF
.	.	TRBV5-4	TRBJ1-1	TGTGCCAGCAGTTACCAGGGTAAGAACACTGAAGCTTTCTTT	CASSYQGKNTEAFF
TRBD1	few	TRBV12-5	TRBJ2-2	TGTGCGAGCACTGGACAGGGGGGTACCGGGGAGCTGTTTTTT	CASTGQGGTGELFF
TRBD1	.	TRBV15	TRBJ1-5	TGTGCCACCAGCAGTGGACAGGCGAATCGGCCCCAGCATTTT	CATSSGQANRPQHF
TRBD1	many	TRBV2	TRBJ1-1	TGTGCCAGTGACAGGGTTGAAGCTTTCTTT	CASDRVEAFF
TRBD1	.	TRBV2	TRBJ1-4	TGTGCCAGCAGTGATTTGGGGTTTGGGACAGGGCCGGGGGATGAAAAACTGTTTTTT	CASSDLGFGTGPGDEKLFF
.	few	TRBV7-8	TRBJ1-6	TGTGCCAGCAGCTTAGGACTCCAGGGGAGCTCCTATAATTCACCCCTCCACTTT	CASSLGLQGSSYNSPLHF
TRBD1	.	TRBV20-1	TRBJ1-1	TGCAGTGCTTTCCCAGGGACAGGGGGGAACACTGAAGCTTTCTTT	CSAFPGTGGNTEAFF
.	.	TRBV7-9	TRBJ1-3	TGTGCCAGCCCCCCCGGGGATACATCTGGAAACACCATATATTTT	CASPPGDTSGNTIYF
.	few	TRBV7-2	TRBJ1-5	TGTGCCAGCAGCTTCGATTCAGGGTGGGAGCATTTT	CASSFDSGWEHF
.	few	TRBV12-3/TRBV12-4	TRBJ1-2	TGTGCCAGCAGTGAGACAGTACCTAACTATGGCTACACCTTC	CASSETVPNYGYTF
.	.	TRBV7-3	TRBJ1-4	TGTGCCAGCAGCCATACAGGGAGCGTGCTGGGACTGTTTTTT	CASSHTGSVLGLFF
TRBD1	.	TRBV25-1	TRBJ1-6	TGTGCCAGCAGCTGGACAGGGGCGAGTTCACCCCTCCACTTT	CASSWTGASSPLHF
.	few	TRBV5-1	TRBJ1-1	TGCGCCAGCAGCTTGGCCTTTACTAACACTGAAGCTTTCTTT	CASSLAFTNTEAFF
.	few	TRBV29-1	TRBJ1-3	TGCAGCGTAAGGGGAACCACCATATATTTT	CSVRGTTIYF
TRBD1	.	TRBV15	TRBJ2-5	TGTGCCGGCAGTCCCGGACAGGGGGAGCTTGAGACCCAGTACTTC	CAGSPGQGELETQYF
TRBD2	.	TRBV7-2	TRBJ2-5	TGTGCCAGCAGTAGCGGGGGGGCTAGCCAGTCCCAGTACTTC	CASSSGGASQSQYF
.	once	TRBV10-3	TRBJ2-2	TGTGCCATCAGTGAGTCGACAGGTCCTAACTATGGCTACACCGGGGAGCTGTTTTTT	CAISESTGPNYGYTGELFF
.	.	TRBV2	TRBJ2-7	TGTGCCAGCCTCCGGACCGCGTCCTACGAGCAGTACTTC	CASLRTASYEQYF
.	.	TRBV20-1	TRBJ1-1	TGCAGTGCTAGAGCACCGGGACGGCAGAACACTGAAGCTTTCTTT	CSARAPGRQNTEAFF
.	.	TRBV29-1	TRBJ1-2	TGCAGCCCGGACGGGATTAACTATGGCTACACCTTC	CSPDGINYGYTF
.	many	TRBV29-1	TRBJ1-2	TGCAGCGTTGATCCCTGGGCCATAGGTGGAGGCTACACCTTC	CSVDPWAIGGGYTF
TRBD2	many	TRBV7-9	TRBJ2-7	TGTGCCAGCAGCCAAACCGGGACTAGCGGCGAGCAGTACTTC	CASSQTGTSGEQYF
.	many	TRBV5-6	TRBJ1-5	TGTGCCAGCACCTCGGGAGGGGGACCAAATCAGCCCCAGCATTTT	CASTSGGGPNQPQHF
TRBD1	many	TRBV20-1	TRBJ2-7	TGCAGTGCCCGGACAGGGTTGTCCTACGAGCAGTACTTC	CSARTGLSYEQYF
.	.	TRBV6-6	TRBJ2-7	TGTGCCAGCAGTGATTACGTAGCCTACGAGCAGTACTTC	CASSDYVAYEQYF
.	.	TRBV2	TRBJ1-2	TGTGCCAGCCGGGGCAGAAGAGATGGCTACACCTTC	CASRGRRDGYTF
.	.	TRBV19	TRBJ2-2	TGTGCCAGCAGGGATCCAGGACCAGGGGCCGGGGAGCTGTTTTTT	CASRDPGPGAGELFF
.	few	TRBV7-9	TRBJ1-2	TGTGCCAGCAGCTTAGGGGCATCGGATGGCTACACCTTC	CASSLGASDGYTF
TRBD2	.	TRBV7-9	TRBJ2-5	TGTGCCAGCAGCGCCACTAGCGGGAGTCGGGAGACCCAGTACTTC	CASSATSGSRETQYF
.	.	TRBV5-1	TRBJ2-5	TGTGCCAGCAGAGGGGGGCGCCAAGAGACCCAGTACTTC	CASRGGRQETQYF
TRBD1	.	TRBV2	TRBJ2-5	TGTGCCAGCAGTGTCCCAGGGGGAAGGGAGGAGACCCAGTACTTC	CASSVPGGREETQYF
TRBD1	.	TRBV11-1	TRBJ1-5	TGTGCCAGCAGCTTCCGGGACAGGGGATATCAGCCCCAGCATTTT	CASSFRDRGYQPQHF
.	.	TRBV5-1	TRBJ1-3	TGCGCCAGCAGCTTGGTTGGTGTAGGGGGAAACACCATATATTTT	CASSLVGVGGNTIYF